In its sample, the clone carrying this T cell receptor (beta chain) was seen many times. Its specificity is not known. This CDR3 has 15 residues. The germline gives CDR1 SGHVS, CDR2 FNYEAQ. V lost 5 bases to trimming and J lost 0 bases, with 10 bases between them. This record belongs to a study of early T cells in non-severe SARS-CoV-2 infection. In the study overall: Sequencing of unsorted whole blood was done on bulk RNA, leaving chains unpaired.

Study outcomes and limitations: VDJdb-based matching was biased toward anti-spike CD8 responses and missed private and CD4 specificities.

Researchers attached unique molecular identifiers to individual cDNA molecules. TCRdb itself ran the 5' RACE reads through MiXCR, one entry per CDR3 protein. The repertoire includes some 25,000 distinct CDR3 sequences, 4.3% of them detected once, and around 16% sits in the top ten. The sequence was collected from an adult who was a healthcare worker with PCR-confirmed SARS-CoV-2 infection or an uninfected control (not recorded which). Sequences were obtained from whole blood. The chain joins TRBV7-6 to TRBJ2-2; D is possibly TRBD1 (5 bases). This CDR3 is CASSVQATNTGELFF. The CDR3 nucleotides are TGTGCCAGCAGCGTACAGGCTACGAACACCGGGGAGCTGTTTTTT.